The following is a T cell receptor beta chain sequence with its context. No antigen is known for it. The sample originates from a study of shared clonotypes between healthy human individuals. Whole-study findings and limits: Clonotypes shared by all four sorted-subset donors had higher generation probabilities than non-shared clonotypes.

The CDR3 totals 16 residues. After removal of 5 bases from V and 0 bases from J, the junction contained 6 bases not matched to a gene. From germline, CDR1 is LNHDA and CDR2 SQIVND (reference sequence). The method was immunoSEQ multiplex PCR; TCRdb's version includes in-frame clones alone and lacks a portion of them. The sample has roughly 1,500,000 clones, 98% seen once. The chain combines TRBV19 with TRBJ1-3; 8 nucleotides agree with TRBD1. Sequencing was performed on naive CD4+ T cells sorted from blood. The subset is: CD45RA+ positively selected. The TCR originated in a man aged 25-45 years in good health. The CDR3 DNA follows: TGTGCCAGTAGTGCCGACAGGGGAACCTCTGGAAACACCATATATTTT. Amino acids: CASSADRGTSGNTIYF.